The present T cell receptor (beta chain) was sequenced within a study of cytomegalovirus exposure and HLA in healthy donors. Study results and caveats: One later analysis, an examination of the 100 to 150 validation repertoires, found that first-cohort TCR clusters tended to co-occur in them.

Using immunoSEQ multiplex PCR, the repertoire was profiled, and TCRdb retains in-frame clones only, with some absent. The sample includes about 150,000 clones, around 84% of them seen just once. Germline-derived CDR1 and CDR2 are SGHRS and YFSETQ. With 2 bases clipped from V and 0 bases from J, the junction kept 3 bases outside the gene matches. CDR3 length equals 15 residues. In the case of this clone: Antigen unknown.

The sequenced material came from PBMCs. The clonotype was recovered from a human donor in good health. J is TRBJ1-2 and V is TRBV5-1, with 8 bases that match TRBD1. For the CDR3, the DNA is TGCGCCAGCAGCTTTACAGGGGGAACTAACTATGGCTACACCTTC. This sequence encodes CASSFTGGTNYGYTF.